The TCR beta chain described here comes from a study of CD8+ T cells in alopecia areata. Whole-study results and caveats: In patients, TCRs were shared less clearly than in mice, and HLA may possibly be involved. Sequencing of scalp tissue also captures the resident alphabeta T cells of normal skin. An increase in clonality over normal scalp was evident in lesional scalp, especially alopecia totalis/universalis.

About this clone: The antigen remains unidentified.

Once RNA had been extracted, it was reverse transcribed into cDNA to act as the sequencing template. Only in-frame clones appear in the TCRdb table, and some are missing; sequencing was by immunoSEQ multiplex PCR. The data hold more than 95,000 clones, with around 59% observed a single time. V shed 2 bases and J shed 5 bases, with 9 bases lying between them. The germline V gene has CDR1 SGHTA and CDR2 FQGNSA. CDR3 size: 13 residues. The sequenced sample consisted of CD4+ T cells sorted from blood. V gene TRBV7-2 combines with J gene TRBJ2-5; D unresolved. The receptor was isolated from a human donor in good health. As DNA, the CDR3 is TGTGCCAGCAGCTTAAGACCAACGGAGACCCAGTACTTC. This encodes CASSLRPTETQYF.